This T cell receptor (beta chain) was sequenced during a study of monozygotic twins with inflammatory bowel disease. TCRdb reworked the 5' RACE reads into one entry per CDR3 protein, no DNA. The sample has about 380,000 distinct CDR3 sequences, and its top ten clones hold around 2.6%. The TCR originated in a human donor with ulcerative colitis or Crohn's disease, or a healthy co-twin of an affected twin (not recorded which). The sequenced material came from blood.

The CDR3 protein is CASSYTLASNIQYF. This sequence joins TRBV6-5 and TRBJ2-4. Germline V lookup: CDR1 MNHEY, CDR2 SVGAGI. There are 14 residues in the CDR3.